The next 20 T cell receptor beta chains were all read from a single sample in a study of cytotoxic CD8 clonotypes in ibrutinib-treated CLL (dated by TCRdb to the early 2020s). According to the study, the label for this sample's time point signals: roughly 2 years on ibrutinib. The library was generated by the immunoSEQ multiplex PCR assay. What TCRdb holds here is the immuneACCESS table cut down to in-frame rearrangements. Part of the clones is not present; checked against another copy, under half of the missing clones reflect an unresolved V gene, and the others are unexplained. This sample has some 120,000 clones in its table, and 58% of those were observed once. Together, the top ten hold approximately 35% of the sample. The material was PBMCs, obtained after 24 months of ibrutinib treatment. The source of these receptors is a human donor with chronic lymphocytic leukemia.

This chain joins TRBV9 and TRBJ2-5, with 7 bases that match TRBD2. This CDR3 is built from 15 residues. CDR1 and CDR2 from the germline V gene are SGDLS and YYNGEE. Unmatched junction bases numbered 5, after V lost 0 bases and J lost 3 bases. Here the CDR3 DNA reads TGTGCCAGCAGCGTAGAGGACGCGGGGGAAGAGACCCAGTACTTC. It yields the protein CASSVEDAGEETQYF.

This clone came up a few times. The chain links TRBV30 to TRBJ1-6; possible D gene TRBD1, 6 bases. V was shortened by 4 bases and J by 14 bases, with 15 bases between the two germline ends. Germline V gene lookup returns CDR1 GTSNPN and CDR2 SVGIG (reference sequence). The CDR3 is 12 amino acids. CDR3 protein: CAWKEGDRALHF. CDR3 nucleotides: TGTGCCTGGAAAGAGGGGGACCGGGCCCTCCACTTT.

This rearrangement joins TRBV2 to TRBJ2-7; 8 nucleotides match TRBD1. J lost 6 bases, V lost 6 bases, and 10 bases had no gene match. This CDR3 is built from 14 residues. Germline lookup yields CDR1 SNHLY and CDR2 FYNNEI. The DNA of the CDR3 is TGTGCCAGCAGGGACAGGGAACTTCTCTCCGAGCAGTACTTC. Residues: CASRDRELLSEQYF.

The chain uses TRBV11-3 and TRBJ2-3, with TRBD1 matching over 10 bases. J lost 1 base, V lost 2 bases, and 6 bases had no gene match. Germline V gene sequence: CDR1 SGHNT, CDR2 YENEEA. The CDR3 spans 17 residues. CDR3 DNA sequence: TGTGCCAGCAGCTTACCCTCCGGGACAGGGGGCACAGATACGCAGTATTTT. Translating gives CASSLPSGTGGTDTQYF.

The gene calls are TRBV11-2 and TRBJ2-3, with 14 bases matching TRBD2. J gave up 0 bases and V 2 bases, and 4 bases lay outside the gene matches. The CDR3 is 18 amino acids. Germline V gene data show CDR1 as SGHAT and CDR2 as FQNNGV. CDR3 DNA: TGTGCCAGCAGCTTACGGACTAGCGGGGGGACTAGCACAGATACGCAGTATTTT. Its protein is CASSLRTSGGTSTDTQYF.

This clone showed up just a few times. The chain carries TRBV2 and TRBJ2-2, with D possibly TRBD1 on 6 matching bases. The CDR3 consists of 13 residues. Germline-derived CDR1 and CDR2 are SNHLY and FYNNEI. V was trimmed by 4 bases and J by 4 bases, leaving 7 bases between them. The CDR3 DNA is TGTGCCAGCAGTGGGACAGCCACCGGGGAGCTGTTTTTT. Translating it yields CASSGTATGELFF.

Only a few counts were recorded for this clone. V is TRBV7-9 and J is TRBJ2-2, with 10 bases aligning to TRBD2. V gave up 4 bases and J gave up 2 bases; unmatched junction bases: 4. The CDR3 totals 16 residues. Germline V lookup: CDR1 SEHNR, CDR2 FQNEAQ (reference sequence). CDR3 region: CASSSTLAGNTGELFF. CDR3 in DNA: TGTGCCAGCAGCTCGACACTAGCGGGAAACACCGGGGAGCTGTTTTTT.

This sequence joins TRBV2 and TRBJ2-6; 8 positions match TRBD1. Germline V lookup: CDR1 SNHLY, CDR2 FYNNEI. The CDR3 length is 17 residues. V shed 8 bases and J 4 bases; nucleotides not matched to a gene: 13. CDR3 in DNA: TGTGCCAGCTACCCCGGGCAGGGGGCATGGGGGGCCAACGTCCTGACTTTC. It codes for CASYPGQGAWGANVLTF.

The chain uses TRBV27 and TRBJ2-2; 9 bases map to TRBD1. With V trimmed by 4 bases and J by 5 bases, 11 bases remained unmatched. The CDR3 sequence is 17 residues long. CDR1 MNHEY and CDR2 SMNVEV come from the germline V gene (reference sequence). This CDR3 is CASSSRTGGRRTGELFF. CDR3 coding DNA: TGTGCCAGCAGTTCCCGAACAGGGGGCAGGAGGACCGGGGAGCTGTTTTTT.

CDR3 region: CASSVGRGLGETQYF. DNA for the CDR3: TGTGCCAGCAGCGTAGGTCGGGGTCTTGGTGAGACCCAGTACTTC. The gene calls are TRBV9 and TRBJ2-5, with a weak D call TRBD2 (5 bases). Per the germline V gene, CDR1 is SGDLS and CDR2 is YYNGEE. CDR3 length: 15 residues. Trimming stripped 0 bases from V and 5 bases from J, with 14 bases between.

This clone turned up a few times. The chain's CDR3 is CASSPVAGPNEQYF. CDR3 nucleotides: TGTGCCAGCAGTCCCGTAGCGGGGCCCAACGAGCAGTACTTC. This rearrangement joins TRBV11-3 to TRBJ2-7, with 8 bases aligning to TRBD2. The CDR3 is 14 amino acids. V lost 6 bases to trimming and J lost 5 bases; unmatched junction nucleotides: 9. CDR1 is SGHNT, CDR2 YENEEA, per germline.

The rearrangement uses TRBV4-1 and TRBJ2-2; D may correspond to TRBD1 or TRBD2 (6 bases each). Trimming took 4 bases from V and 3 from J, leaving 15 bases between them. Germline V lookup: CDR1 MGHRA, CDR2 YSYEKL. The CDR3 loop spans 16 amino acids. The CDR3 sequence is CASSPYGRGDTGELFF. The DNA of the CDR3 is TGCGCCAGCAGCCCCTACGGAAGGGGGGACACCGGGGAGCTGTTTTTT.

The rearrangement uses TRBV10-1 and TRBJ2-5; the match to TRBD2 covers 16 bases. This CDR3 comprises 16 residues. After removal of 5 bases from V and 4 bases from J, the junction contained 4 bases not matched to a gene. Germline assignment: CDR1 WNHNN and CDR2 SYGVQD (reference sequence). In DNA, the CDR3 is TGCGCCAGCAGTTCGGGACTAGCGGGGGGGATAGAGACCCAGTACTTC. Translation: CASSSGLAGGIETQYF.

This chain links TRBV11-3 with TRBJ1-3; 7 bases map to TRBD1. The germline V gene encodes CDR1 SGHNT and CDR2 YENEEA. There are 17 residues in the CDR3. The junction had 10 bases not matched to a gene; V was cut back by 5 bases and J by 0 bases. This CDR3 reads CASSEGRTGNSGNTIYF. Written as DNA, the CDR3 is TGTGCCAGCAGCGAAGGGAGGACAGGCAACTCTGGAAACACCATATATTTT.

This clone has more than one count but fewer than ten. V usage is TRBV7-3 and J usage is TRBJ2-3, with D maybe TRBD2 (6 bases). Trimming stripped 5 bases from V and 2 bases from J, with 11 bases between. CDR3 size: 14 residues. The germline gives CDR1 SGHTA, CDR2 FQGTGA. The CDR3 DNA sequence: TGTGCCAGCAGCCACCCGGGACTCACAGATACGCAGTATTTT. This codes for CASSHPGLTDTQYF.

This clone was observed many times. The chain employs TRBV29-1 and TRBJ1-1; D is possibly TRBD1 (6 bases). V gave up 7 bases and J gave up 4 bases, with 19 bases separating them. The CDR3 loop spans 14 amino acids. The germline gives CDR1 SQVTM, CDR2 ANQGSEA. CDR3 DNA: TGCAGCGCGACCTCGGACAGAAGGGCCACTGAAGCTTTCTTT. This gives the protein CSATSDRRATEAFF.

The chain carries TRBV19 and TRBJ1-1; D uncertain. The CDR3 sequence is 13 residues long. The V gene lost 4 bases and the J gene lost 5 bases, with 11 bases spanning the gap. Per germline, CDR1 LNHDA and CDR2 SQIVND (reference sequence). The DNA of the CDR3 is TGTGCCAGTAGTAGATCGACGGGGACTGAAGCTTTCTTT. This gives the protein CASSRSTGTEAFF.

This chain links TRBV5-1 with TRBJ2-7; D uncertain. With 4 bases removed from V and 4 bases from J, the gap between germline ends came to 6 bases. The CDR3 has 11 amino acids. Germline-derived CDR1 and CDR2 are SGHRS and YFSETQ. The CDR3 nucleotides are TGCGCCAGCAGCGGGGATTACGAGCAGTACTTC. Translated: CASSGDYEQYF.

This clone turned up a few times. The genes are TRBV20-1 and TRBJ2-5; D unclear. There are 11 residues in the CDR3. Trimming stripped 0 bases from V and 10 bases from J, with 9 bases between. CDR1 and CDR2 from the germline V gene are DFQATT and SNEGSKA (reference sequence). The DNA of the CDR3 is TGCAGTGCTAGAGAGGGTAGGATCCAGTACTTC. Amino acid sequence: CSAREGRIQYF.

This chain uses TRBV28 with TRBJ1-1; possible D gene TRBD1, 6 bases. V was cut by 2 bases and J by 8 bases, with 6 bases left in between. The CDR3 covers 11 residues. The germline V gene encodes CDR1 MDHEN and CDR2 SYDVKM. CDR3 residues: CASSLDREAFF. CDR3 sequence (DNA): TGTGCCAGCAGTTTAGACAGGGAAGCTTTCTTT.